One and the same sample provided the 24 T cell receptor beta chains below, sequenced in a study of blood T cell repertoires in COVID-19. Assay used: immunoSEQ multiplex PCR; TCRdb lists only in-frame clones, some missing. The data show 200,000 to 300,000 clones, with approximately 86% seen just once and over 5.5% held by the top ten. The sequencing input was peripheral blood. These receptors were obtained from a woman aged 60-70 years with active or convalescent COVID-19.

V is TRBV28 and J is TRBJ1-5; 8 bases fit TRBD1. CDR3 length: 16 amino acids. Trimming took 3 bases from V and 9 from J; bases not matched to a gene: 13. Looked up from germline, CDR1 is MDHEN and CDR2 is SYDVKM. CDR3 nucleotides: TGTGCCAGCAGTTTTGGAGGTGGGACAGGACAAAGGCCCCAGCATTTT. Protein sequence: CASSFGGGTGQRPQHF.

This clone was observed a single time. The J gene is TRBJ2-5, the V gene TRBV7-9; the match to TRBD2 covers 11 bases. The CDR3 covers 15 residues. CDR1 is SEHNR and CDR2 is FQNEAQ in the germline V gene (reference sequence). Trimming took 6 bases from V and 5 from J; bases not matched to a gene: 8. The CDR3: CASSPLTSGTETQYF. Written as DNA, the CDR3 is TGTGCCAGCAGTCCCCTGACTAGCGGGACGGAGACCCAGTACTTC.

The rearrangement uses TRBV11-2 and TRBJ2-4, with D uncertain. The length of the CDR3 is 15 residues. The V gene's germline CDR1 is SGHAT and CDR2 FQNNGV. V dropped 2 bases and J dropped 0 bases, with 8 bases sitting between them. CDR3 protein: CASSLNYIAKNIQYF. The CDR3 bases are TGTGCCAGCAGCTTAAACTACATAGCCAAAAACATTCAGTACTTC.

The J gene is TRBJ1-2, the V gene TRBV5-1; D remains ambiguous. V was clipped by 0 bases and J by 10 bases, with 16 bases between them. Per germline, CDR1 SGHRS and CDR2 YFSETQ. The CDR3 is 14 residues long. In nucleotides, the CDR3 is TGCGCCAGCAGCTTGGATGCGACAAGTCCCACCTACACCTTC. It yields the protein CASSLDATSPTYTF.

CDR3: CASRDGTGGRTNEKLFF. The CDR3 DNA is TGTGCCAGCAGGGACGGGACAGGGGGAAGGACTAATGAAAAACTGTTTTTT. The gene calls are TRBV2 and TRBJ1-4, with TRBD1 matching over 11 bases. Germline V gives CDR1 SNHLY, CDR2 FYNNEI. V lost 6 bases and J lost 2; bases outside the gene matches: 8. CDR3 length: 17 amino acids.

The chain joins TRBV6-5 to TRBJ2-7; the D gene is possibly TRBD2 (5 bases). This CDR3 has 14 amino acids. V dropped 6 bases and J dropped 0 bases, with 12 bases sitting between them. CDR1 and CDR2 from the germline V gene are MNHEY and SVGAGI. The CDR3 here is CASRQTRSSYEQYF. CDR3 DNA: TGTGCCAGCAGACAAACTAGGAGCTCCTACGAGCAGTACTTC.

V usage is TRBV9 and J usage is TRBJ2-5; 9 nucleotides align to TRBD2. The CDR3 spans 18 residues. With 4 bases clipped from V and 4 bases from J, the junction kept 17 bases outside the gene matches. From germline, CDR1 is SGDLS and CDR2 YYNGEE. CDR3 region: CASSSPGTSTPGGETQYF. In DNA form, the CDR3 reads TGTGCCAGCAGCTCCCCCGGGACTAGCACCCCGGGAGGAGAGACCCAGTACTTC.

In this sample, this clone turned up once. This chain links TRBV30 with TRBJ1-2; the D gene is possibly TRBD1 (5 bases). CDR3 size: 17 residues. Germline assignment: CDR1 GTSNPN and CDR2 SVGIG (reference sequence). V was shortened by 2 bases and J by 6 bases, with 25 bases between the two germline ends. In DNA form, the CDR3 reads TGTGCCTGGAGTTTCCCCACCATGGAGGGGTTCTTTCATGGCTACACCTTC. Translated, it gives CAWSFPTMEGFFHGYTF.

Comments on this clone: A junction end diverges from the germline sequence, so it may reflect a read error. J is TRBJ2-1 and V is TRBV7-7; 13 bases line up with TRBD2. Germline V gene data show CDR1 as SSHAT and CDR2 as FNYEAQ (reference sequence). The CDR3 contains 15 residues. The chain's CDR3 is CASSFGTSGTNEQFF. As DNA, the CDR3 is TGTGCTAGCAGCTTCGGGACTAGCGGGACAAATGAGCAGTTCTTC.

In DNA, the CDR3 is TGTGCCAGCAGCCAAGCGGGGACTTCCTACGAGCAGTACGTC. Its translation: CASSQAGTSYEQYV. J is TRBJ2-7 and V is TRBV3-1 (or the pseudogene TRBV3-2), with D possibly matching TRBD2 (6 bases). Germline V gives CDR1 LGHDT, CDR2 YNNKEL (reference sequence). V gave up 1 base and J gave up 1 base, with 8 bases separating them. The length of the CDR3 is 14 residues.

This clone was detected many times. This chain links TRBV2 with TRBJ1-2; the match to TRBD1 covers 8 bases. The J segment lost 5 bases and the V segment lost 5 bases, leaving 4 bases of the junction unmatched. The CDR3 is 13 amino acids. Germline assignment: CDR1 SNHLY and CDR2 FYNNEI. CDR3 amino acids: CASSFDRGYGYTF. The CDR3 DNA reads as TGTGCCAGCAGTTTTGACAGGGGATATGGCTACACCTTC. The full variable domain, completed using reference TRBV2 and TRBJ1-2, is EPEVTQTPSHQVTQMGQEVILRCVPISNHLYFYWYRQILGQKVEFLVSFYNNEISEKSEIFDDQFSVERPDGSNFTLKIRSTKLEDSAMYFCASSFDRGYGYTFGSGTRLTVV.

The rearrangement links TRBV7-9 to TRBJ2-3; 12 positions agree with TRBD2. CDR3 size: 17 residues. Germline loops: CDR1 SEHNR, CDR2 FQNEAQ (reference sequence). With V trimmed by 2 bases and J by 6 bases, 9 bases remained unmatched. CDR3 sequence (DNA): TGTGCCAGCAGCTTACTAGCGGGAGGGTTTTCTCCTGATACGCAGTATTTT. Residues: CASSLLAGGFSPDTQYF.

Concerning this clone: Other DNA sequences of this sample code for an identical CDR3. This chain links TRBV3-1 (or the pseudogene TRBV3-2) with TRBJ2-3; TRBD1 is a possible D gene (6 bases). This CDR3 is built from 11 residues. Germline loops: CDR1 LGHDT, CDR2 YNNKEL (reference sequence). Trimming pared 5 bases from V and 6 bases from J, leaving 6 bases between. CDR3 nucleotides: TGTGCCAGCAGCAGGGGGGATACGCAGTATTTT. Amino acid sequence: CASSRGDTQYF.

The chain has TRBV4-1 and TRBJ1-1, with 8 bases aligning to TRBD1. The germline CDR1 and CDR2 sequences are MGHRA and YSYEKL. The V segment lost 1 base and the J segment 0 bases; nucleotides outside the gene matches: 13. The CDR3 is made up of 19 amino acids. This CDR3 reads CASSQGRGRAPPMNTEAFF. DNA of the CDR3: TGCGCCAGCAGCCAAGGCAGGGGGCGCGCCCCGCCGATGAACACTGAAGCTTTCTTT.

This chain uses TRBV19 with TRBJ1-5, with D possibly being TRBD1 (5 bases). From germline, CDR1 is LNHDA and CDR2 SQIVND (reference sequence). Deletions cut 3 bases from V and 4 bases from J, with 10 bases between. This CDR3 has 14 amino acids. CDR3 region: CASSIGASNQPQHF. CDR3 bases: TGTGCCAGTAGTATTGGGGCATCTAATCAGCCCCAGCATTTT.

The chain links TRBV3-1 (or the pseudogene TRBV3-2) to TRBJ2-1; 10 bases match TRBD2. There are 16 residues in the CDR3. CDR1 is LGHDT, CDR2 YNNKEL, per germline (reference sequence). The J segment lost 8 bases and the V segment lost 4 bases, leaving 11 bases of the junction unmatched. The CDR3 sequence is CASSLASGSGLYEQFF. As DNA, the CDR3 is TGTGCCAGCAGCCTGGCTAGCGGGAGTGGTTTGTATGAGCAGTTCTTC.

The rearrangement joins TRBV27 to TRBJ2-1, with 8 positions matching TRBD1. Germline CDR1 MNHEY, CDR2 SMNVEV (reference sequence). V shed 5 bases, J shed 6 bases, and the junction held 12 bases outside the gene matches. The CDR3 consists of 16 residues. The CDR3 here is CASSTYRQGLGNEQFF. In DNA form, the CDR3 reads TGTGCCAGCAGTACCTACCGACAGGGGCTGGGCAATGAGCAGTTCTTC.

CDR3 bases: TGTGCCATCAGTGAGTCGAGAAATGAGGGTGAAGCTTTCTTT. Its translation: CAISESRNEGEAFF. The genes are TRBV10-3 and TRBJ1-1, with D hard to call. This CDR3 comprises 14 residues. In germline, CDR1 is ENHRY, CDR2 SYGVKD. Trimming took 0 bases from V and 7 from J, leaving 12 bases between them.

This chain uses TRBV30 with TRBJ1-1; 10 bases are shared with TRBD1. J lost 5 bases, V lost 5 bases, and 8 bases had no gene match. The CDR3 runs 14 residues. Germline loops: CDR1 GTSNPN, CDR2 SVGIG (reference sequence). The CDR3 spells CAWATGTGVTEAFF. CDR3 DNA: TGTGCCTGGGCTACCGGGACAGGGGTAACTGAAGCTTTCTTT. Using reference TRBV30 and TRBJ1-1 for the parts outside the CDR3, the full variable domain is SQTIHQWPATLVQPVGSPLSLECTVEGTSNPNLYWYRQAAGRGLQLLFYSVGIGQISSEVPQNLSASRPQDRQFILSSKKLLLSDSGFYLCAWATGTGVTEAFFGQGTRLTVV.

The sample holds one count of this clone. The chain combines TRBV11-3 with TRBJ2-2, with a possible D match to TRBD2 (5 bases). The germline CDR1 and CDR2 sequences are SGHNT and YENEEA. The CDR3 loop spans 14 amino acids. Trimming pared 6 bases from V and 4 bases from J, leaving 12 bases between. DNA for the CDR3: TGTGCCAGCAGTCCTGGCAGCGGCACCGGGGAGCTGTTTTTT. It specifies CASSPGSGTGELFF.

In DNA form, the CDR3 reads TGCAGTGCTAGTGTCGGGACAGGGAGATACAATGAGCAGTTCTTC. This encodes CSASVGTGRYNEQFF. The genes are TRBV20-1 and TRBJ2-1, with TRBD1 matching 9 bases. Germline-derived CDR1 and CDR2 are DFQATT and SNEGSKA (reference sequence). The CDR3 is 15 amino acids. The J segment lost 4 bases and the V segment lost 3 bases, leaving 7 bases of the junction unmatched.

The chain couples TRBV19 to TRBJ2-1; the match to TRBD2 covers 15 bases. The CDR3 covers 18 residues. V gave up 4 bases and J gave up 10 bases; unmatched junction bases: 14. Germline V gives CDR1 LNHDA, CDR2 SQIVND (reference sequence). The CDR3: CASSTPLWTSGRAGEQFF. The CDR3 DNA reads TGTGCCAGTAGTACCCCCCTATGGACTAGCGGGAGGGCCGGGGAGCAGTTCTTC.

This chain links TRBV7-2 with TRBJ2-1; TRBD2 matches at 11 bases. Germline V gives CDR1 SGHTA, CDR2 FQGNSA. V shed 4 bases, J shed 6 bases, and the junction held 8 bases outside the gene matches. The CDR3 sequence is 16 residues long. The CDR3 sequence: CASSYDSGRAANEQFF. The CDR3 coding sequence is TGTGCCAGCAGCTACGATAGCGGGAGGGCCGCCAATGAGCAGTTCTTC.

The J gene is TRBJ2-1, the V gene TRBV23-1, with 9 bases that match TRBD1. Being an ORF, TRBV23-1 has a function that is uncertain. This CDR3 has 17 amino acids. Trimming removed 2 bases from V and 2 bases from J; junction bases left unmatched: 7. The CDR3 DNA is TGCGCCAGCAGTCAAATGAGGGACAGGGACCCCTACAATGAGCAGTTCTTC. Amino acid sequence: CASSQMRDRDPYNEQFF.